This is a list of T cell receptor beta chains from one sample in a study of cytomegalovirus exposure and HLA in healthy donors. The repertoire was sequenced with immunoSEQ multiplex PCR; TCRdb's copy has only in-frame clones and lacks some. This repertoire shows around 120,000 clones, 88% found once; its top ten account for nearly 6.5%. The sequenced sample was PBMCs. The receptor set was obtained from a woman between 18 and 29 years old in good health and CMV-seropositive. The CDR3 runs from the conserved cysteine through the conserved F or W. D genes are given only for firm matches. Rows give clone size only sometimes, using once, few, many, or a class for an expanded clone.

CDR3 protein,CDR3 DNA,J gene,D gene,clone size,V gene
CASSEQGSSYEQYF,TGTGCCAGCAGTGAACAGGGAAGCTCCTACGAGCAGTACTTC,TRBJ2-7,NA,few,TRBV2
CASSFHWTGDENQPQHF,TGTGCCAGCAGTTTCCATTGGACAGGGGACGAGAATCAGCCCCAGCATTTT,TRBJ1-5,TRBD1,NA,TRBV27
CASPRQAGIMDTQYF,TGTGCCAGTCCTCGACAAGCGGGGATTATGGATACGCAGTATTTT,TRBJ2-3,TRBD2,NA,TRBV2
CASSLGFSSYEQYF,TGTGCCAGCAGCTTAGGATTTAGCTCCTACGAGCAGTACTTC,TRBJ2-7,NA,NA,TRBV11-3
CASKYTGTEAFF,TGTGCCAGTAAGTATACGGGCACTGAAGCTTTCTTT,TRBJ1-1,NA,NA,TRBV19
CASSWGQPSTDTQYF,TGCGCCAGCAGCTGGGGACAGCCTAGCACAGATACGCAGTATTTT,TRBJ2-3,TRBD1,NA,TRBV4-1
CASSLTGHEAFF,TGTGCCAGCAGCTTAACGGGCCATGAAGCTTTCTTT,TRBJ1-1,NA,NA,TRBV7-3
CAWSLESRAQYF,TGTGCCTGGAGTTTGGAGAGTCGAGCGCAGTATTTT,TRBJ2-3,NA,NA,TRBV30
CASSGGNSREQFF,TGTGCCAGCAGCGGGGGGAACTCCAGGGAGCAGTTCTTC,TRBJ2-1,TRBD2,NA,TRBV6-5
CASLIDSVGTQYF,TGTGCCAGCCTTATTGACAGCGTGGGGACGCAGTATTTT,TRBJ2-3,NA,once,TRBV6-6
CASSEGQERNTIYF,TGTGCCAGCAGTGAAGGACAGGAGAGAAACACCATATATTTT,TRBJ1-3,NA,NA,TRBV6-1
CASSSGTPLSYEQYF,TGTGCCAGCAGTTCCGGGACACCTCTCTCCTACGAGCAGTACTTC,TRBJ2-7,NA,NA,TRBV6-5
CASSRLAGQGYGYTF,TGTGCCAGCAGTCGACTGGCGGGACAGGGCTATGGCTACACCTTC,TRBJ1-2,TRBD1,NA,TRBV28
CASSRGQGPDTEAFF,TGTGCCAGCAGCCGCGGACAGGGTCCGGATACTGAAGCTTTCTTT,TRBJ1-1,TRBD1,NA,TRBV7-9
CASSLDRGLGTEAFF,TGCGCCAGCAGCTTGGACAGGGGGCTTGGCACTGAAGCTTTCTTT,TRBJ1-1,TRBD1,NA,TRBV5-1
CASSPGGRRGYTF,TGTGCCAGCAGCCCCGGAGGGCGCAGGGGCTACACCTTC,TRBJ1-2,NA,NA,TRBV6-5
CASSTLLSNTEAFF,TGTGCCAGCAGTACCCTCTTGAGCAACACTGAAGCTTTCTTT,TRBJ1-1,NA,NA,TRBV27
CASSLANGYTEAFF,TGTGCCAGCAGCTTGGCCAACGGGTATACTGAAGCTTTCTTT,TRBJ1-1,NA,NA,TRBV5-4
CASSPWDRDDYEQYF,TGTGCCAGCAGCCCCTGGGACAGGGACGACTACGAGCAGTACTTC,TRBJ2-7,TRBD1,NA,TRBV7-9
CASSSRGGGNEQFF,TGTGCCAGCAGCTCGCGGGGGGGTGGAAATGAGCAGTTCTTC,TRBJ2-1,TRBD2,NA,TRBV7-2
CASSLKGRARRTGELFF,TGTGCCAGCAGCTTAAAAGGCAGGGCTCGAAGGACCGGGGAGCTGTTTTTT,TRBJ2-2,NA,NA,TRBV7-9
CASRPGSQNIQYF,TGTGCCAGTAGGCCGGGATCACAAAACATTCAGTACTTC,TRBJ2-4,NA,NA,TRBV19
CASSVVTGSEQFF,TGTGCCAGCAGCGTAGTTACAGGGAGTGAGCAGTTCTTC,TRBJ2-1,NA,once,TRBV9
CASSFSGGRRNTEAFF,TGTGCCAGCAGCTTTTCTGGGGGGAGGCGGAACACTGAAGCTTTCTTT,TRBJ1-1,NA,NA,TRBV11-2
CASSARDRGGTEAFF,TGTGCCAGCAGTGCGCGGGACAGGGGAGGCACTGAAGCTTTCTTT,TRBJ1-1,TRBD1,NA,TRBV2
CASSRDSLSEAFF,TGTGCCAGCAGTCGGGACAGCCTCTCTGAAGCTTTCTTT,TRBJ1-1,TRBD1,NA,TRBV2
CASSMGGYYGYTF,TGTGCCAGTAGTATGGGGGGGTACTATGGCTACACCTTC,TRBJ1-2,NA,NA,TRBV19
CASTNGGGAHYGYTF,TGTGCCAGCACTAACGGCGGGGGGGCCCACTATGGCTACACCTTC,TRBJ1-2,NA,NA,TRBV6-5
CAWSSGQIDNQPQHF,TGTGCCTGGAGTTCGGGACAGATAGACAATCAGCCCCAGCATTTT,TRBJ1-5,TRBD1,NA,TRBV30
CASSLTGERKTLYGYTF,TGTGCCAGCAGCTTGACCGGGGAACGGAAAACATTATATGGCTACACCTTC,TRBJ1-2,NA,once,TRBV11-2
CASSPTGTEAFF,TGTGCCAGCTCACCAACCGGGACTGAAGCTTTCTTT,TRBJ1-1,NA,NA,TRBV18
CASSREAGGSSYNEQFF,TGCGCCAGCAGCCGGGAAGCGGGGGGTAGCTCCTACAATGAGCAGTTCTTC,TRBJ2-1,TRBD2,NA,TRBV4-1
CASSAPPGQGLSRELFF,TGTGCCAGCAGCGCACCGCCGGGACAGGGTTTGAGCAGGGAGCTGTTTTTT,TRBJ2-2,TRBD1,NA,TRBV9
CATGQPNQPQHF,TGTGCCACCGGACAGCCCAATCAGCCCCAGCATTTT,TRBJ1-5,NA,NA,TRBV10-3
CASSEGDLPAQPQHF,TGTGCCAGCAGTGAAGGCGATTTACCTGCTCAGCCCCAGCATTTT,TRBJ1-5,NA,NA,TRBV2
CASSTLTGMNTEAFF,TGTGCCAGCAGCACTCTGACAGGTATGAACACTGAAGCTTTCTTT,TRBJ1-1,NA,once,TRBV5-5
CASSANRGSFEAFF,TGTGCCAGCAGCGCTAACAGGGGCTCCTTTGAAGCTTTCTTT,TRBJ1-1,TRBD1,NA,TRBV6-1
CAWTSGGTNEQFF,TGTGCCTGGACTAGCGGGGGGACGAATGAGCAGTTCTTC,TRBJ2-1,TRBD2,NA,TRBV30
CASSTGGSAGELFF,TGTGCCAGCAGCACGGGCGGGAGTGCCGGGGAGCTGTTTTTT,TRBJ2-2,NA,NA,TRBV21-1
CASSQDLGRDGYTF,TGTGCCAGCAGCCAAGATCTAGGCCGAGATGGCTACACCTTC,TRBJ1-2,NA,once,TRBV4-2
CASSLGGGPEGEQYF,TGTGCCAGTAGTTTAGGGGGAGGCCCTGAGGGCGAGCAGTACTTC,TRBJ2-7,NA,NA,TRBV19